This is a list of T cell receptor beta chains from one sample in a study of regulatory T cells. Sequenced by immunoSEQ multiplex PCR; TCRdb stores in-frame clones only, minus some. The sample has some 30,000 clones, roughly 92% seen once. Material for sequencing was conventional CD4+ T cells sorted from blood. The receptors stem from a child between 2 and 9 years old with CD3G deficiency. The CDR3 runs from the conserved cysteine through the conserved F or W. The D gene is left open where the match is weak. Size is stated for part of the rows, as once, few or many counts, or as a class when the clone is expanded.

J: TRBJ2-2; D: TRBD2; V: TRBV6-1; size: once; DNA: TGTGCCACCATACTAGCGGGAGGCGGGGAGCTGTTTTTT; CDR3: CATILAGGGELFF
J: TRBJ2-7; D: TRBD2; V: TRBV28; size: -; DNA: TGTGCCAGCAGTTTGGCGGCTAGCGGGACAACCTACGAGCAGTACTTC; CDR3: CASSLAASGTTYEQYF
J: TRBJ1-2; D: -; V: TRBV28; size: -; DNA: TGTGCCAGCAGTTCCGATATCTATGGCTACACCTTC; CDR3: CASSSDIYGYTF
J: TRBJ2-1; D: -; V: TRBV28; size: -; DNA: TGTGCCAGCAGCGGGGCATGGCACAATGAGCAGTTCTTC; CDR3: CASSGAWHNEQFF
J: TRBJ2-2; D: -; V: TRBV18; size: -; DNA: TGTGCCAGCTCCCTTCACGCCGGGAAGGACACCGGGGAGCTGTTTTTT; CDR3: CASSLHAGKDTGELFF
J: TRBJ1-5; D: TRBD1; V: TRBV28; size: -; DNA: TGTGCCAGCGGTCCGGCCGCTACAGGGGGCCGTAATCAGCCCCAGCATTTT; CDR3: CASGPAATGGRNQPQHF
J: TRBJ2-3; D: TRBD2; V: TRBV5-1; size: -; DNA: TGCGCCAGCAGCTTGACTAGCGGGGGAACGCAGTATTTT; CDR3: CASSLTSGGTQYF
J: TRBJ1-1; D: -; V: TRBV18; size: -; DNA: TGTGCCAGCTCATCAGACAGGAACACTGAAGCTTTCTTT; CDR3: CASSSDRNTEAFF
J: TRBJ2-3; D: -; V: TRBV7-9; size: -; DNA: TGTGCCAGCAGCTTACAGGGAAGAGGCACAGATACGCAGTATTTT; CDR3: CASSLQGRGTDTQYF
J: TRBJ2-3; D: -; V: TRBV7-9; size: -; DNA: TGTGCCAGCAGCTCCAGGGTTTTCGGGGATACGCAGTATTTT; CDR3: CASSSRVFGDTQYF
J: TRBJ2-7; D: -; V: TRBV6-6; size: once; DNA: TGTGCCAGCAGTTACCCGGGTTCTAAGGGAAACGAGCAGTACTTC; CDR3: CASSYPGSKGNEQYF
J: TRBJ2-1; D: -; V: TRBV27; size: -; DNA: TGTGCCAGCAGTTTAATGGAGGGCGGTGAGCAGTTCTTC; CDR3: CASSLMEGGEQFF
J: TRBJ2-3; D: -; V: TRBV7-9; size: -; DNA: TGTGCCAGCAGCTTCACCGGGTATACGCAGTATTTT; CDR3: CASSFTGYTQYF
J: TRBJ2-5; D: -; V: TRBV6-1; size: -; DNA: TGTGCCAGCAGTGCCCCAGACAGGATCCAAGAGACCCAGTACTTC; CDR3: CASSAPDRIQETQYF
J: TRBJ1-2; D: -; V: TRBV28; size: -; DNA: TGTGCCAGCAGTTTGCGGGGGATCTATGGCTACACCTTC; CDR3: CASSLRGIYGYTF
J: TRBJ2-7; D: -; V: TRBV28; size: -; DNA: TGTGCCAGCAGTTTTAACTACGAGCAGTACTTC; CDR3: CASSFNYEQYF
J: TRBJ2-7; D: -; V: TRBV6-1; size: -; DNA: TGTGCCAGCAGTGCTGTAAGGGTAGGGTTCGAGCAGTACTTC; CDR3: CASSAVRVGFEQYF
J: TRBJ2-1; D: TRBD2; V: TRBV5-1; size: -; DNA: TGCGCCAGCAGCTTCCAGAGCGGGGGGAGGGCTGAGCAGTTCTTC; CDR3: CASSFQSGGRAEQFF
J: TRBJ2-1; D: TRBD2; V: TRBV5-1; size: -; DNA: TGCGCCAGCAGCTCAACTAGCGGGAGTGTCAATGAGCAGTTCTTC; CDR3: CASSSTSGSVNEQFF
J: TRBJ2-7; D: -; V: TRBV10-3; size: once; DNA: TGTGCCATCTCCGCAGCGGAAAGCCCCTACGAGCAGTACTTC; CDR3: CAISAAESPYEQYF
J: TRBJ2-5; D: -; V: TRBV11-3; size: -; DNA: TGTGCCAGCAGCGGGGACACCGGCCAAGAGACCCAGTACTTC; CDR3: CASSGDTGQETQYF
J: TRBJ2-2; D: -; V: TRBV6-1; size: -; DNA: TGTGCCAGCAGTGAAAGTAGGGGGGCGCGACGCGGGGAGCTGTTTTTT; CDR3: CASSESRGARRGELFF
J: TRBJ2-7; D: -; V: TRBV28; size: once; DNA: TGTGCCAGCAGTTCTTGGCCGGGACTAGGGGGCCACGAGCAGTACTTC; CDR3: CASSSWPGLGGHEQYF
J: TRBJ1-2; D: -; V: TRBV11-2; size: -; DNA: TGTGCCAGCAGCCTAAATCGGGACATACGGGGCTACACCTTC; CDR3: CASSLNRDIRGYTF
J: TRBJ2-1; D: TRBD2; V: TRBV6-1; size: -; DNA: TGTGCCAGCAGTGTAGGACTAGCGGCGTACAATGAGCAGTTCTTC; CDR3: CASSVGLAAYNEQFF
J: TRBJ1-2; D: TRBD1; V: TRBV5-1; size: -; DNA: TGCGCCAGCAGCTTGGGGGACAGGGACGGCTACACCTTC; CDR3: CASSLGDRDGYTF
J: TRBJ1-2; D: -; V: TRBV12-2; size: -; DNA: TGTGCAAGTTGCTTAGCGGAGGAAAGGCAATATGGCTACACCTTC; CDR3: CASCLAEERQYGYTF
J: TRBJ2-7; D: -; V: TRBV19; size: -; DNA: TGTGCCAGTAGTAAGGGGACCTCCTACGAGCAGTACTTC; CDR3: CASSKGTSYEQYF
J: TRBJ2-1; D: TRBD2; V: TRBV5-1; size: -; DNA: TGCGCCAGCAGCTTGGTTCTAGCGGGACACAATGAGCAGTTCTTC; CDR3: CASSLVLAGHNEQFF
J: TRBJ1-2; D: -; V: TRBV28; size: -; DNA: TGTGCCAGCACCGGGACAAACGAAGGCTATGGCTACACCTTC; CDR3: CASTGTNEGYGYTF
J: TRBJ2-3; D: TRBD2; V: TRBV28; size: -; DNA: TGTGCCAGCAGCTCTGCGGGAGGGCTTTCAGATACGCAGTATTTT; CDR3: CASSSAGGLSDTQYF
J: TRBJ1-5; D: TRBD1; V: TRBV6-1; size: few; DNA: TGTGCCAGCAGTGAAGGGGGGACAGGTCAGCCCCAGCATTTT; CDR3: CASSEGGTGQPQHF
J: TRBJ2-7; D: TRBD2; V: TRBV28; size: -; DNA: TGTGCCGCATCATTAGCGGGAGGGCCGCTGTACTTC; CDR3: CAASLAGGPLYF